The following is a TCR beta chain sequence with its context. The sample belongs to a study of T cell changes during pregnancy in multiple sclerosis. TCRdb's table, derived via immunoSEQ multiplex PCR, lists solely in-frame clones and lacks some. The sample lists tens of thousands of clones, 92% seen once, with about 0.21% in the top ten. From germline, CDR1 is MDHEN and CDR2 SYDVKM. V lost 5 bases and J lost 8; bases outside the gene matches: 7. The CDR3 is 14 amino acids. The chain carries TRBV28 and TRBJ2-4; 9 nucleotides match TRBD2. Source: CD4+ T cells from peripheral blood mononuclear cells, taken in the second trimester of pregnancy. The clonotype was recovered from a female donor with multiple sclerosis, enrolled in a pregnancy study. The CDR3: CASSDSGSTYIQYF. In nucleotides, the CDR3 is TGTGCCAGCAGTGATAGCGGGAGTACGTACATTCAGTACTTC.